The following is a T cell receptor beta chain sequence with its context. What antigen it recognizes has not been identified. Base qualities are not at hand, and no much larger clone is one base apart. The data originate from a study of cytomegalovirus exposure and HLA in healthy donors (dated by TCRdb to the late 2010s). Regarding the complete study: According to an earlier analysis of around 600 of the donors, some 170 million T cells yielded 100 million or so unique TCR beta sequences and about 300 Gb of sequence data. All discovery cohort repertoires had been generated on a single sequencing platform. The study combined high-throughput TCR immunosequencing, statistical association of individual TCRs with disease status, and machine learning to predict cytomegalovirus infection status. Among the approximately 400 genotyped donors, 75% to 90% belonged to the genetic ancestry cluster associated with self-reported Caucasian donors. The number of donors typed differed by locus, with roughly 629-640 for A, B, C, DRB1 and DQB1, around 500 for DQA1, 600 to 610 for DPA1, and some 440 for DPB1. The T cell repertoires of roughly 660 subjects were profiled by immunosequencing and related to cytomegalovirus serostatus. A handful of DR-DQ haplotypes were handled as single units for association and clustering because linkage in the cohort was strong. Both class I and class II loci were covered by HLA typing, at four-digit resolution. To study patterns of TCR occurrence, a later analysis re-analyzed previously published TCR beta repertoires from 600 to 750 donors and added high-resolution HLA genotyping. Donor age, sex, ethnicity and CMV serostatus were collected together with the repertoire data. Roughly 300 gigabases of sequencing data and tens of millions of unique TCR sequences were included in an early release covering about 600 HLA-typed donors. The aim of the study was to test whether cataloging public T cell receptors could identify signatures of past pathogen exposure. A later genetic analysis used genome-wide SNP genotypes for 398 of the 666 donors, treating that subset as a discovery cohort. Rather than drawing on any new phenotypic data, the later analysis identified candidate immune exposures from TCR beta sequences and the way those sequences occurred across donors. Among about 390 genotyped donors of the cohort, an average of approximately 240,000 unique TCR beta nucleotide sequences were sequenced per donor, roughly 18% of them non-productive. In addition to the first cohort of roughly 670 subjects, a separate validation cohort of over 90 different subjects was used. An earlier analysis of 587 of the donors applied high-throughput TCR beta sequencing to assess whether each TCR beta V gene segment acted as functional or pseudogenic. Study-level results and caveats: Broadly in line with IMGT annotations, most TCR beta V segments showed up in productive rearrangements about 90% or about 30% of the time in an earlier analysis of around 550 of the donors. According to a later analysis, parvovirus B19, influenza, CMV and Epstein-Barr virus appeared linked to several top co-occurrence clusters. The classifier was reported to diagnose cytomegalovirus status with high specificity and sensitivity in both the original cohort and the validation cohort. Approximately 18 rarely observed V segments, including chromosome 9 orphons, were excluded from the earlier analysis of 550 to 700 of the donors because counts were too low. A cluster of highly shared sequence variants was judged likely to represent a technical artifact of the sequencing pipeline. A later analysis found that TCR association rates varied across HLA loci, with DRB1 alleles showing the most associated TCRs and HLA-C alleles the fewest. In the study, approximately 150 TCR beta chains were listed as associated with cytomegalovirus. Compared with equally common non-associated chains, HLA-associated TCR beta chains in a later analysis were more clonally expanded and had lower generation probabilities. According to a later analysis, most CMV-associated TCR beta chains appeared to be HLA-restricted, and the HLA associations seemed to be driven largely by CMV exposure. In a later genetic analysis, fewer N-insertions in productive TCRs were reported among donors in an Asian-associated ancestry cluster than the roughly 700-donor mean. This cohort had only TCR beta chains sequenced, and the lack of alpha or paired-chain data limited which features could be detected. V-gene and J-gene trimming of TCR beta chains was associated with a missense DCLRE1C variant in a later genetic analysis, and the association was replicated in an independent cohort. Correlated functional status among segregating V segments might reflect linkage disequilibrium, but an unknown experimental factor could not be ruled out. Across donors, most TCR sequences were observed very rarely, whereas some public TCRs were present in many individuals. When HLA alleles, especially DR and DQ, strongly co-occurred, TCR associations were difficult to assign to individual alleles. The authors suggested that the approach could potentially be generalized to other disease states and immunological phenotypes. In vitro tests confirmed that a few of the cytomegalovirus-associated TCR beta chains recognize cytomegalovirus antigens. Some IMGT-functional V segments, including TRBV6-2 and TRBV6-3, could not be distinguished by the 87-base-pair reads and were therefore excluded. Presence/absence analyses assumed roughly uniform sequencing depth across donors, an assumption that may not hold. HLA typing was unavailable for some donors at each locus, so association tests used only the typed subset. CMV serostatus was the only immune exposure information available for the cohort. At a false discovery rate of 0.05, a later analysis linked 16,951 TCR beta sequences to specific HLA alleles. A further reported finding was that TCR beta sequences accurately predicted the HLA-A and HLA-B alleles for most subjects in the first cohort.

The cohort consisted of 600 or so healthy bone marrow donors. All cohort members were sampled while nominally healthy, although unrecorded immune exposures were likely present. The donor tested CMV seronegative and was one of the 352 seronegative cohort members. A peripheral blood sample was provided by each donor, and peripheral blood mononuclear cells were used for TCR beta sequencing. Genomic DNA was extracted from the blood cell samples with the Qiagen DNeasy Blood Extraction Kit. Library creation used the immunoSEQ multiplex PCR assay. A mixture of 60 forward primers for TCR Vbeta segments and 13 reverse primers for TCR Jbeta segments was used in the multiplex PCR. The CDR3 region of rearranged TCR beta genes was amplified from genomic DNA with a multiplex PCR assay. The Illumina HiSeq System was used to sequence the amplified TCR beta libraries as 87-base-pair reads. For the original study's pipeline: Across the roughly 670 repertoires, a later analysis counted about 81 million unique TCR beta chains, 9 million to 14 million of which were shared by at least two donors. To remove PCR and sequencing errors, raw reads were error-corrected and collapsed into unique sequences using a nearest-neighbor algorithm that merged closely related sequences. Alignment of CDR3 sequences to IMGT reference sequences was used to assign V, D and J gene segments. For a sequence to be retained, at least a six-nucleotide match to both a V gene segment and a J gene segment was required. A rearrangement counted as productive if the CDR3 had no stop codons and remained in frame with V and J, and every other rearrangement counted as non-productive. Following IMGT convention, CDR3 was defined as the stretch from the second conserved V-encoded cysteine up to the conserved J-encoded phenylalanine. The earlier analysis of roughly 590 of the donors excluded sequences that lacked an unambiguous match to a single V gene segment. An earlier analysis of approximately 590 of the donors called V segments functional above 56.7% productive rearrangements and segregating when the between-donor standard deviation exceeded 5%. A statistical classification framework was developed to diagnose cytomegalovirus status using the catalog of TCR beta chain sequences. A later analysis assigned V and J genes by comparing TCR nucleotide sequences with IMGT/GENE-DB human TR gene sequences. A later analysis assigned CDR3 sequences and most-parsimonious VDJ recombination scenarios with the TCRdist pipeline. In a later analysis, each TCR beta chain was defined by its CDR3 amino acid sequence together with its V-gene family, and reads lacking a unique V-gene family were excluded. A later analysis removed several hundred highly shared, low-generation-probability nucleotide sequences to deal with suspected cross-contamination and a sequencing artifact. In a later analysis, a clonal expansion index was calculated for each public chain from normalized within-repertoire ranks of inferred template counts. In a later analysis, generation probabilities were computed with a VDJ recombination model fitted to out-of-frame rearrangements, and the resulting probabilities were checked against IGoR. Hypergeometric tests were used in a later analysis to score TCR-TCR, TCR-HLA and TCR-CMV co-occurrence, with a repertoire-size bias correction applied to the TCR pairs. To estimate false discovery rates, a later analysis permuted the HLA or CMV assignments 20 times. In a later analysis, co-occurring TCRs were grouped using DBSCAN, with TCRdist sequence similarity added in when clustering inside HLA-allele-positive subsets. Co-occurrence clustering excluded repertoires with fewer than 30,000 or more than 120,000 public chains, plus five with anomalous nucleotide sharing. Drawn from immuneACCESS, this table holds only the in-frame rearrangements with V and J called that TCRdb kept. Clones are partly lost; checked studies trace under half to an unresolved V gene and leave the rest unexplained. From that table come the V and J calls and clone size; the DNA was used to work out D and trimming. Recorded for this sample are about 200,000 clones; over 65% of them occurred a single time. In total, the top ten clones hold less than 2% of the sample.

In the germline V gene, CDR1 corresponds to SGDLS and CDR2 to YYNGEE. Relative to germline, V is missing 6 bases and J is missing 1 base, with 8 bases of the junction outside any gene match. The CDR3, cysteine through phenylalanine, is 16 amino acids long. The kept DNA is CDR3 alone, 48 bases in frame from the first base. Here the chain combines TRBV9 and TRBJ2-3; a stretch of 10 junction bases matches TRBD1. The specimen sequenced was PBMCs. This sequence originates from a woman aged 25 to 45 in good health and CMV-seronegative. CDR3 sequence: CASTDRTGGGTDTQYF. The nucleotide sequence reads as follows: TGTGCCAGCACCGATAGGACAGGGGGGGGCACAGATACGCAGTATTTT.